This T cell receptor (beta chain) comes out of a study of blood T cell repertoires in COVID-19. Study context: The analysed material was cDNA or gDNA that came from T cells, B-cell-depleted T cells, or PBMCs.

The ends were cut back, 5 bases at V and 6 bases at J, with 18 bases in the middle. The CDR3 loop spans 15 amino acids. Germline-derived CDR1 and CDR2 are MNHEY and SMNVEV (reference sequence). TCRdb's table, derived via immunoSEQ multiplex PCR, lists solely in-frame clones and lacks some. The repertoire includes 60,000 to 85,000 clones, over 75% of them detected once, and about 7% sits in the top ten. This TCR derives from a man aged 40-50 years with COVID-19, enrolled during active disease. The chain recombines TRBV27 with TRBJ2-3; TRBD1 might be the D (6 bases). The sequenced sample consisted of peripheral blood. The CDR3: CASSRPGTKADTQYF. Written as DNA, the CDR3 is TGTGCCAGCAGTCGACCCGGGACAAAAGCTGATACGCAGTATTTT.